This TCR beta chain was obtained from a study of blood T cell repertoires in COVID-19. Study as a whole: Samples came from the United States, Italy and Spain, spanning acute and convalescent COVID-19. T cells, B-cell-depleted T cells, or PBMCs provided the cDNA or gDNA that served as material.

Original processing notes: The assay estimated nucleated cells by amplifying reference gene primers. Assay: immunoSEQ multiplex PCR; the TCRdb copy retains only in-frame clones and omits some. V and J calls and clone size are given by that table; D and trimming were obtained from the DNA. The sample shows about 160,000 clones, 87% of them seen only once. V dropped 0 bases and J dropped 3 bases, with 9 bases sitting between them. Germline V gene sequence: CDR1 SGHTA, CDR2 FQGNSA. The CDR3 contains 15 residues. The TCR originated in a man older than 75 with acute or convalescent COVID-19. Material for sequencing was peripheral blood. The rearrangement uses TRBV7-2 and TRBJ1-5, with a weak D call TRBD1 (6 bases). CDR3 region: CASSLAPGANQPQHF. The CDR3 DNA reads TGTGCCAGCAGCTTAGCCCCAGGGGCCAATCAGCCCCAGCATTTT.